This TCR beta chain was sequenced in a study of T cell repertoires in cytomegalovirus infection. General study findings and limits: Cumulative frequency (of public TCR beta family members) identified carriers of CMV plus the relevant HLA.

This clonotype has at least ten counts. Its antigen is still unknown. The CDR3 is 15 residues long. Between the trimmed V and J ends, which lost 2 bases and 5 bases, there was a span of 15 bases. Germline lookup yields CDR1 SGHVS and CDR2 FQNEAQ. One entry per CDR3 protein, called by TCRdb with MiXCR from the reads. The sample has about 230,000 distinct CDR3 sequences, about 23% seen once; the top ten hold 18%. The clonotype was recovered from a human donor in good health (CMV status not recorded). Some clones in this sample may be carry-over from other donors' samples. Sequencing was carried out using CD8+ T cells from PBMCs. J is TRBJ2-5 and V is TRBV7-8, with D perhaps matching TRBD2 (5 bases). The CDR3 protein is CASSLLSGTGETQYF. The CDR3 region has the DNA TGTGCCAGCAGCTTACTATCCGGTACGGGGGAGACCCAGTACTTC.